A single sample is the source of the 20 T cell receptor beta chains below, sequenced in a study of T-cell memory formation after mild COVID-19. TCRdb called the 5' RACE reads again in MiXCR, with one record for every CDR3 protein. Of 100,000 to 150,000 distinct CDR3 sequences in the sample, 15% to 20% were seen once. The sequenced sample consisted of PBMCs or a T cell subset sorted from them (not recorded which). Every receptor here comes from a man between 18 and 29 years old who had mild COVID-19 (a few samples of this study predate the infection). Cell type and time point are not known.

The table lists this clonotype with a count of one. V and J are TRBV12-3 or TRBV12-4 and TRBJ2-2, with 14 bases identical to TRBD2. The CDR3 runs to 18 residues. Trimming removed 4 bases from V and 3 bases from J; junction bases left unmatched: 7. The CDR3 coding sequence is TGTGCCAGCAGTTCCTTGACTAGCGGGGGGGTCTACACCGGGGAGCTGTTTTTT. This gives the protein CASSSLTSGGVYTGELFF.

This chain uses TRBV11-2 with TRBJ2-5, with no clear D. The germline V and J ends were trimmed by 0 bases and 5 bases, with 13 bases remaining between them. CDR1 and CDR2 from the germline V gene are SGHAT and FQNNGV. This CDR3 contains 15 residues. The CDR3 region is CASSLDRTAGETQYF. The CDR3 coding sequence is TGTGCCAGCAGCTTAGATCGGACCGCCGGGGAGACCCAGTACTTC.

This chain joins TRBV18 and TRBJ2-5; D remains ambiguous. In germline, CDR1 is KGHSH, CDR2 LQKENI. Trimming removed 3 bases from V and 1 base from J, with 12 bases in between. The CDR3 totals 15 residues. CDR3 nucleotide sequence: TGTGCCAGCTCACCCCAATTGGACGGCCAAGAGACCCAGTACTTC. This sequence encodes CASSPQLDGQETQYF.

The chain couples TRBV5-1 to TRBJ2-2; 9 positions agree with TRBD1. V trimming: 4 bases; J trimming: 4 bases; junction bases outside the gene matches: 8. CDR1 SGHRS and CDR2 YFSETQ come from the germline V gene. This CDR3 comprises 16 residues. The CDR3 protein is CASSTSGTGRTGELFF. The CDR3 bases are TGCGCCAGCAGCACCTCCGGGACAGGGCGCACCGGGGAGCTGTTTTTT. The complete variable domain, with remaining parts taken from reference TRBV5-1 and TRBJ2-2, reads KAGVTQTPRYLIKTRGQQVTLSCSPISGHRSVSWYQQTPGQGLQFLFEYFSETQRNKGNFPGRFSGRQFSNSRSEMNVSTLELGDSALYLCASSTSGTGRTGELFFGEGSRLTVL.

There are a few counts of this clonotype. CDR3 amino acids: CASSLPTSGGTREQFF. The DNA of the CDR3 is TGCGCCAGCAGCTTGCCGACTAGCGGGGGGACTCGTGAGCAGTTCTTC. This chain joins TRBV5-1 and TRBJ2-1; 13 nucleotides match TRBD2. CDR3 length: 16 amino acids. The V gene's germline CDR1 is SGHRS and CDR2 YFSETQ. V lost 1 base and J lost 9; bases outside the gene matches: 7.

The chain combines TRBV4-2 with TRBJ1-1; 7 bases fit TRBD1. From germline, CDR1 is LGHNA and CDR2 YNFKEQ. V was pared by 4 bases and J by 5 bases, with 10 bases of the junction left unmatched. This CDR3 comprises 15 residues. The CDR3 DNA follows: TGTGCCAGCAGCCGACGGGACAGACAGTATACTGAAGCTTTCTTT. Protein sequence: CASSRRDRQYTEAFF.

The chain combines TRBV15 with TRBJ2-7; perhaps TRBD1 as D (5 bases). The CDR3 length is 14 residues. V gave up 0 bases and J gave up 3 bases, with 9 bases separating them. Germline V lookup: CDR1 LNHNV, CDR2 YYDKDF (reference sequence). The CDR3 sequence: CATSRDNQGYEQYV. CDR3 bases: TGTGCCACCAGCAGAGATAATCAGGGCTACGAGCAGTACGTC.

This clonotype occurred a few times. The chain carries TRBV3-1 and TRBJ1-6, with a possible D match to TRBD1 (6 bases). Trimming removed 0 bases from V and 8 bases from J, with 17 bases in between. Germline CDR1 and CDR2: LGHDT and YNNKEL (reference sequence). This CDR3 is built from 17 residues. CDR3 sequence: CASSQERARGYHSPLHF. DNA of the CDR3: TGTGCCAGCAGCCAAGAGAGGGCCAGGGGATATCATTCACCCCTCCACTTT.

This clonotype was detected a few times. The rearrangement links TRBV2 to TRBJ2-2; no reliable D call. Deletions cut 4 bases from V and 6 bases from J, with 9 bases between. The CDR3 runs to 13 residues. Germline assignment: CDR1 SNHLY and CDR2 FYNNEI. Here the CDR3 reads CASSGLVPGELFF. The CDR3 region has the DNA TGTGCCAGCAGTGGGTTAGTCCCCGGGGAGCTGTTTTTT.

This chain joins TRBV20-1 and TRBJ1-6, with no clear D. This CDR3 spans 11 amino acids. Trimming took off 7 bases at V and 9 bases at J, with 10 bases between the two ends. Germline lookup yields CDR1 DFQATT and CDR2 SNEGSKA (reference sequence). CDR3 nucleotide sequence: TGCAGTGTTCCATATGGTTCACCCCTCCACTTT. This sequence encodes CSVPYGSPLHF.

This rearrangement joins TRBV19 to TRBJ1-3; 9 bases are a match to TRBD1. Germline values: CDR1 LNHDA, CDR2 SQIVND (reference sequence). This CDR3 contains 15 residues. Trimming cost V 3 bases and J 7 bases; bases outside gene matches: 7. The CDR3 reads CASSMETGGLNTIYF. In DNA form, the CDR3 reads TGTGCCAGTAGTATGGAAACAGGGGGCCTGAACACCATATATTTT.

There are many counts of this clonotype. The chain couples TRBV4-3 to TRBJ2-6, with D unclear. Trimming shortened V by 4 bases and J by 0 bases, and 7 bases separated the two germline ends. Germline V gene data show CDR1 as LGHNA and CDR2 as YSLEER. The CDR3 runs to 15 residues. The CDR3 coding sequence is TGCGCCAGCAGCCCCGTGGGCTCTGGGGCCAACGTCCTGACTTTC. This sequence encodes CASSPVGSGANVLTF.

This clonotype was counted at least ten times. This chain uses TRBV20-1 with TRBJ2-5; 9 nucleotides line up with TRBD1. The germline V gene encodes CDR1 DFQATT and CDR2 SNEGSKA (reference sequence). The CDR3 extends over 12 amino acids. The trim removed 5 bases at V and 5 bases at J, leaving 3 bases unmatched. The CDR3 DNA follows: TGCAGTGCTCACAGGGGGCTCGAGACCCAGTACTTC. Protein product: CSAHRGLETQYF.

This clonotype has only a few counts. The CDR3 coding sequence is TGTGCCAGCAGTTTCGGGACCCCAGCTTTATCTGGGGCCAACGTCCTGACTTTC. It translates to CASSFGTPALSGANVLTF. The chain carries TRBV12-3 or TRBV12-4 and TRBJ2-6; D may be TRBD1 or TRBD2 (5 bases each). The ends were cut back, 3 bases at V and 1 base at J, with 16 bases in the middle. The CDR3 runs 18 residues.

In its sample, this clonotype was seen a few times. The chain has TRBV6-2 or TRBV6-3 and TRBJ2-1, with 10 bases that match TRBD2. This CDR3 contains 14 residues. Per germline, CDR1 MNHEY and CDR2 SVGEGT. The V and J ends lost 6 bases and 7 bases, in that order; junction bases with no gene match: 6. CDR3: CASRETSGQNEQFF. In DNA form, the CDR3 reads TGTGCCAGCAGGGAGACTAGCGGGCAGAATGAGCAGTTCTTC.

V and J are TRBV7-9 and TRBJ1-1; D is ambiguous. Germline V CDR1 and CDR2: SEHNR, FQNEAQ (reference sequence). The CDR3 runs 8 residues. Trimming left V 8 bases short and J 8 bases short, with 3 bases between. The CDR3 is CASDEAFF. The CDR3 nucleotides read TGTGCCAGCGACGAAGCTTTCTTT.

The genes are TRBV7-3 and TRBJ2-7; D is undetermined. The germline CDR1 and CDR2 sequences are SGHTA and FQGTGA. The V end lost 2 bases, the J end lost 5 bases, and 7 bases lay between the germline ends. This CDR3 is built from 12 residues. Here the CDR3 DNA reads TGTGCCAGCAGCTTACGCAGGAACGAGCAGTACGTC. Translating it yields CASSLRRNEQYV.

The chain couples TRBV6-1 to TRBJ1-2, with unresolved D. The CDR3 is 15 amino acids. Germline V gene data show CDR1 as MNHNS and CDR2 as SASEGT. V was shortened by 4 bases and J by 3 bases, with 15 bases between the two germline ends. The chain's CDR3 is CASSGISPSHYGYTF. CDR3 nucleotide sequence: TGTGCCAGCAGTGGGATCTCCCCGTCGCACTATGGCTACACCTTC.

This clonotype occurred a few times. The genes are TRBV4-2 and TRBJ2-2; D is unresolved. The ends were cut back, 1 base at V and 1 base at J, with 10 bases in the middle. The germline V gene encodes CDR1 LGHNA and CDR2 YNFKEQ. This CDR3 comprises 16 residues. The CDR3 DNA is TGTGCCAGCAGCCAAGGGCAGACAAGGAACACCGGGGAGCTGTTTTTT. This codes for CASSQGQTRNTGELFF.

The chain joins TRBV18 to TRBJ2-5; tentatively, D is TRBD1 or TRBD2 (6 bases each). Germline V gene lookup returns CDR1 KGHSH and CDR2 LQKENI. The length of the CDR3 is 14 residues. V was trimmed by 2 bases and J by 4 bases, leaving 11 bases between them. The CDR3 DNA is TGTGCCAGCTCACCATGGGGGGCCAGAGAGACCCAGTACTTC. This gives the protein CASSPWGARETQYF.